These 10 T cell receptor beta chains came from one sample sequenced in a study of T cells in localized non-small cell lung cancer. The assay was immunoSEQ multiplex PCR, and TCRdb's table has in-frame clones only and misses some. The data contain 1,500 to 2,000 clones, about 23% of them singletons. Specimen: lung tumor tissue, collected before any cancer treatment. These receptors came from an older female donor with stage II squamous cell lung carcinoma.

Relative to its sample, this clone is medium-sized. This rearrangement joins TRBV6-8 to TRBJ2-7; no clear D gene. This CDR3 has 14 residues. Deletions cut 6 bases from V and 5 bases from J, with 17 bases between. CDR1 MNHGY and CDR2 SAAAGT come from the germline V gene. CDR3 residues: CASSSKAVGHEQYF. CDR3 bases: TGTGCCAGCAGCTCCAAGGCGGTGGGCCACGAGCAGTACTTC.

The chain uses TRBV8-2 and TRBJ2-2. TRBV8-2 corresponds to a pseudogene. The CDR3 length is 15 residues. The CDR3 sequence: CASAFGRMNTGELFF. The CDR3 DNA follows: TGTGCCAGTGCCTTCGGACGGATGAACACCGGGGAGCTGTTTTTT.

This clone was seen a handful of times. The chain employs TRBV2 and TRBJ1-5; 8 nucleotides match TRBD1. The V and J ends lost 4 bases and 4 bases, in that order; junction bases with no gene match: 6. Germline loops: CDR1 SNHLY, CDR2 FYNNEI. This CDR3 has 15 residues. The CDR3 spells CASSAAQGANQPQHF. The DNA of the CDR3 is TGTGCCAGCAGTGCGGCCCAGGGGGCAAATCAGCCCCAGCATTTT.

This clone rates as medium-sized. The chain is built from TRBV9 and TRBJ1-2, with D unclear. CDR3 size: 14 residues. Germline-derived CDR1 and CDR2 are SGDLS and YYNGEE. Trimming pared 5 bases from V and 0 bases from J, leaving 11 bases between. The CDR3 loop is CASSERAANYGYTF. As DNA, the CDR3 is TGTGCCAGCAGTGAAAGGGCRGCTAACTATGGCTACACCTTC.

This sequence joins TRBV28 and TRBJ1-3; D remains unclear. There are 17 residues in the CDR3. CDR1 is MDHEN and CDR2 is SYDVKM in the germline V gene. Between the trimmed V and J ends, which lost 5 bases and 4 bases, there was a span of 21 bases. The CDR3 nucleotides read TGTGCCAGCAGTCCCATTATGGGGATAGGGTCCGGAAACACCATATATTTT. The encoded protein is CASSPIMGIGSGNTIYF.

This clone was counted between two and nine times. The chain joins TRBV11-3 to TRBJ2-3, with D perhaps TRBD1 or TRBD2 (5 bases each). CDR1 and CDR2 from the germline V gene are SGHNT and YENEEA. This CDR3 comprises 15 residues. Trimming took off 2 bases at V and 4 bases at J, with 13 bases between the two ends. The CDR3 DNA follows: TGTGCCAGCAGCTTACAGTCTTTGGGGGCAGATACGCAGTATTTT. Translating gives CASSLQSLGADTQYF.

This clone was detected a few times. J is TRBJ2-1 and V is TRBV19; tentatively, D is TRBD2 (7 bases). CDR1 is LNHDA and CDR2 is SQIVND in the germline V gene (reference sequence). Deletions cut 7 bases from V and 0 bases from J, with 16 bases between. The CDR3 contains 16 residues. Here the CDR3 reads CASIKGGGSSYNEQFF. DNA of the CDR3: TGTGCCAGTATCAAAGGGGGGGGGAGCTCCTACAATGAGCAGTTCTTC.

V is TRBV28 and J is TRBJ2-1; D could derive from TRBD1 or TRBD2 (6 bases each). The CDR3 spans 16 residues. In germline, CDR1 is MDHEN, CDR2 SYDVKM. V was shortened by 2 bases and J by 1 base, with 12 bases between the two germline ends. CDR3: CASSLRRGRSYNEQFF. The CDR3 DNA follows: TGTGCCAGCAGTTTACGACGGGGGCGGTCCTACAATGAGCAGTTCTTC.

This clone is classed as large (0.1 to 1%). The rearrangement joins TRBV18 to TRBJ2-7; possibly TRBD1 for D (6 bases). The CDR3 extends over 12 amino acids. CDR1 is KGHSH and CDR2 is LQKENI in the germline V gene. Trimming pared 6 bases from V and 2 bases from J, leaving 8 bases between. CDR3 loop: CASSKGAYEQYV. The CDR3 region has the DNA TGTGCCAGCTCGAAGGGGGCCTACGAGCAGTACGTC.

The chain couples TRBV6-8 to TRBJ2-2; no definite D call. This CDR3 contains 15 residues. V was cut by 5 bases and J by 1 base, with 11 bases left in between. CDR1 and CDR2 from the germline V gene are MNHGY and SAAAGT. This chain's CDR3 is CASSVHAVNTGELFF. CDR3 coding DNA: TGTGCCAGCAGTGTACATGCGGTGAACACCGGGGAGCTGTTTTTT.